This TCR beta chain was recovered during a study of kidney transplant recipient with SARS-CoV-2 infection. TCRdb reprocessed the reads with MiXCR, giving one entry per CDR3 protein. The repertoire holds fewer than 250,000 distinct CDR3 sequences, 25% to 35% seen once, with less than 8.5% in the top ten. The CDR3 extends over 17 amino acids. V lost 6 bases, J lost 4 bases, and 23 bases lay in between. The V gene's germline CDR1 is KGHDR and CDR2 SFDVKD. This clonotype was counted ten times or more. Specimen: a blood sample, collected at baseline and on day 111 from a kidney transplant recipient. The chain joins TRBV24-1 to TRBJ1-2; D call uncertain. This clonotype originated in a male patient aged 30 to 39 who had COVID-19 and was a kidney transplant recipient. Some T cells may trace back to the graft donor. In DNA, the CDR3 is TGTGCCACCAGTTTAGACGATAGTACCAGAAAGACCTATGGCTACACCTTC. Translating it yields CATSLDDSTRKTYGYTF.